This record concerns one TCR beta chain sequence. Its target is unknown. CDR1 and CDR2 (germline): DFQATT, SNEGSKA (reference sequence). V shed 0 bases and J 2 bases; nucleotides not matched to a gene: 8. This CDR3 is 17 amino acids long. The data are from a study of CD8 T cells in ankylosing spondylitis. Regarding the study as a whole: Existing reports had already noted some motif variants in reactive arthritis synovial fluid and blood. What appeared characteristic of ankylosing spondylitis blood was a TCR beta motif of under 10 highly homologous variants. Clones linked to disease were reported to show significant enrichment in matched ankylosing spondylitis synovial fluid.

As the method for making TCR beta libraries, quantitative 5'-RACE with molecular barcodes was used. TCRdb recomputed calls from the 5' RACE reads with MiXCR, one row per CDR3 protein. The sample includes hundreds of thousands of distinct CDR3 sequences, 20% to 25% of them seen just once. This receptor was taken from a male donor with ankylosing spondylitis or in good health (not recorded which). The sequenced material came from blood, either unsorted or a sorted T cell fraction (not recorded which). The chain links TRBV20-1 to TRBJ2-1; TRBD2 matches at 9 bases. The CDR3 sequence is CSARDTGLASTYNEQFF. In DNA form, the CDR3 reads TGCAGTGCTAGAGATACCGGACTAGCGAGTACCTACAATGAGCAGTTCTTC.